One TCR beta chain is described in this entry. The antigen is not known. TCRdb's table, derived via immunoSEQ multiplex PCR, lists solely in-frame clones and lacks some. The sample includes roughly 250,000 clones, around three quarters of them seen just once. These data belong to a study of cytotoxic CD8 clonotypes in ibrutinib-treated CLL. Study summary: Partial responses totalled about 24 and complete responses 2; after median approximately 64 months, 14 remained remitted and approximately 12 progressed. Study observations and caveats: Sustained-remission and progressing patients were not sampled at matched times. Clonality went higher at ibrutinib response and then dropped back toward baseline at progression.

Germline CDR1 and CDR2: MDHEN and SYDVKM. This CDR3 is 14 amino acids long. Unmatched junction bases numbered 7, after V lost 8 bases and J lost 2 bases. Sequenced material: PBMCs, taken after 24 months of ibrutinib treatment. The chain recombines TRBV28 with TRBJ1-1, with 8 bases fitting TRBD1. The source of this sequence is a human donor with chronic lymphocytic leukemia. In DNA, the CDR3 is TGTGCCAGCGGTTCGGGACAGGCTAACACTGAAGCTTTCTTT. Translation gives CASGSGQANTEAFF.